This T cell receptor beta chain is drawn from a study of response to subunit inactivated influenza vaccine. Overall study results and limits: Only a handful of new T cells, the authors suggested, are recruited with each seasonal influenza vaccination.

Each CDR3 protein is one row after TCRdb ran MiXCR on the RT-PCR reads. The table records about 610,000 distinct CDR3 sequences, 14% of them present only once. This clonotype was detected only once. Its target is not known. One junction end disagrees with the germline gene, perhaps due to a read error. This TCR derives from a man in his fifties who received an inactivated influenza vaccine. The material sequenced was PBMCs from blood, taken about 11 days after vaccination.

CDR3 in DNA: TGTGCCAGCACTTACGGGGGGAGGACTGAAGCTTTCTTT. As protein: CASTYGGRTEAFF. V is TRBV6-2 or TRBV6-3 and J is TRBJ1-1; possible D gene TRBD1, 5 bases. This CDR3 region has 13 residues. Germline CDR1 and CDR2: MNHEY and SVGEGT.